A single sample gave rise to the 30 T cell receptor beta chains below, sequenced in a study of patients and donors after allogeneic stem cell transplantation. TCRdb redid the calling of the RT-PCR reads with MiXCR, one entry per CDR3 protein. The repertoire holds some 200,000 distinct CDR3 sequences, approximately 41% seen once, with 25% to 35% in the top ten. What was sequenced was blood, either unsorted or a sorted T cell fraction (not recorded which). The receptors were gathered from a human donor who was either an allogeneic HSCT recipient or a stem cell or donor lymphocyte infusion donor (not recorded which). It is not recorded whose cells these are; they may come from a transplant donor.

This CDR3 is CSVEKEMNTEAFF. The DNA of the CDR3 is TGCAGCGTTGAGAAGGAGATGAACACTGAAGCTTTCTTT. The chain combines TRBV29-1 with TRBJ1-1, with unresolved D. Per the germline V gene, CDR1 is SQVTM and CDR2 is ANQGSEA. CDR3 length: 13 amino acids. The ends were cut back, 3 bases at V and 0 bases at J, with 8 bases in the middle.

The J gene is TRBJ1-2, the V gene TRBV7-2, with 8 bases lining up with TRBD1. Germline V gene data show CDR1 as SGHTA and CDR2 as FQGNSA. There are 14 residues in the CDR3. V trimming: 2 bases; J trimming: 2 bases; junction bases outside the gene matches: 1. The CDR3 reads CASSLQGANYGYTF. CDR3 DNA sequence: TGTGCCAGCAGCTTACAGGGGGCGAACTATGGCTACACCTTC.

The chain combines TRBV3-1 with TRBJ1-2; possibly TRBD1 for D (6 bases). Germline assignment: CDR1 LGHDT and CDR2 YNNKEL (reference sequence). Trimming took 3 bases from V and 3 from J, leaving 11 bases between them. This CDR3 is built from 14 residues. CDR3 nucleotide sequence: TGTGCCAGCAGCCACGAGAGACAGGACTATGGCTACACCTTC. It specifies CASSHERQDYGYTF.

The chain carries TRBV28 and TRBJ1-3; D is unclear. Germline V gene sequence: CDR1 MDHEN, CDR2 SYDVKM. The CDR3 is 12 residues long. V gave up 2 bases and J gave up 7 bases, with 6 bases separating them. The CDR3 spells CASSLPRNTIYF. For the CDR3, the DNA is TGTGCCAGCAGTTTACCTCGGAACACCATATATTTT. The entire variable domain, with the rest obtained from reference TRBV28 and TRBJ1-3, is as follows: DVKVTQSSRYLVKRTGEKVFLECVQDMDHENMFWYRQDPGLGLRLIYFSYDVKMKEKGDIPEGYSVSREKKERFSLILESASTNQTSMYLCASSLPRNTIYFGEGSWLTVV.

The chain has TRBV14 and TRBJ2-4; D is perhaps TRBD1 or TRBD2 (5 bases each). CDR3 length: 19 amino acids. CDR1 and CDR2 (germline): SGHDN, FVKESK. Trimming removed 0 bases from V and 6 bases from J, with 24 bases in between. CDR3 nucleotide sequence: TGTGCCAGCAGCCAAGATCAGGCTGTCACGGGGCTGGAAGGAAACATTCAGTACTTC. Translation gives CASSQDQAVTGLEGNIQYF. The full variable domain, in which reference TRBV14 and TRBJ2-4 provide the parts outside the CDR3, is EAGVTQFPSHSVIEKGQTVTLRCDPISGHDNLYWYRRVMGKEIKFLLHFVKESKQDESGMPNNRFLAERTGGTYSTLKVQPAELEDSGVYFCASSQDQAVTGLEGNIQYFGAGTRLSVL.

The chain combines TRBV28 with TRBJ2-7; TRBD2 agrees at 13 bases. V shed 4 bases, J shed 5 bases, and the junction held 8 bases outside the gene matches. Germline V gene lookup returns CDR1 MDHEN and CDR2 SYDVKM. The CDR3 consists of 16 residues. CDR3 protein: CASSWTSGSSSNEQYF. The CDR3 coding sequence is TGTGCCAGCAGTTGGACTAGCGGGAGTAGTAGCAACGAGCAGTACTTC. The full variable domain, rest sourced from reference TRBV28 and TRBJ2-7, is DVKVTQSSRYLVKRTGEKVFLECVQDMDHENMFWYRQDPGLGLRLIYFSYDVKMKEKGDIPEGYSVSREKKERFSLILESASTNQTSMYLCASSWTSGSSSNEQYFGPGTRLTVT.

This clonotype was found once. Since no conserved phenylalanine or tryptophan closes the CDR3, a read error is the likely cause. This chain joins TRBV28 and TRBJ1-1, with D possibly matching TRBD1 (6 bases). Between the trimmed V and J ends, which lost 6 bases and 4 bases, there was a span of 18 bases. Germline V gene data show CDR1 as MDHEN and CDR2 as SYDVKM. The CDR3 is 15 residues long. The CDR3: CASSLYREMGTEAFL. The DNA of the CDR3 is TGTGCCAGCAGCCTTTACAGGGAAATGGGCACTGAAGCTTTCTTG.

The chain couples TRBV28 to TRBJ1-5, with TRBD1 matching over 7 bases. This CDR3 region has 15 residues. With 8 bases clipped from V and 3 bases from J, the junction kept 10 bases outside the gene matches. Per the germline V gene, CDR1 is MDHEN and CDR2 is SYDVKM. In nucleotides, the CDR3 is TGTGCCAGCTGCATTGCCGACAGGGTCAATCAGCCCCAGCATTTT. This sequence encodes CASCIADRVNQPQHF.

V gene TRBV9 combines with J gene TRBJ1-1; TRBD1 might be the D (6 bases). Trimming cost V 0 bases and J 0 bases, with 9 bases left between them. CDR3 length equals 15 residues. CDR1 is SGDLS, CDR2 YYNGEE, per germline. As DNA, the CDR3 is TGTGCCAGCAGCGTAGATGGGGGCTTGAACACTGAAGCTTTCTTT. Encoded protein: CASSVDGGLNTEAFF.

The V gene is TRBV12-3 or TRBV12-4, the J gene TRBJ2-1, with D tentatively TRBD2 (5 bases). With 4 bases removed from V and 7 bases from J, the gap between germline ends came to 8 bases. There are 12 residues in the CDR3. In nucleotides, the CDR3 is TGTGCCAGCAGTTCGGGATGGAATGAGCAGTTCTTC. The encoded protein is CASSSGWNEQFF.

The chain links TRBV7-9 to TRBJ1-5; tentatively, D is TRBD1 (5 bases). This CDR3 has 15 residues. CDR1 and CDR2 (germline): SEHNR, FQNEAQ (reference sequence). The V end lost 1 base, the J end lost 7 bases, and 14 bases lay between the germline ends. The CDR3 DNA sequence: TGTGCCAGCAGCTTAGGAGACAGAGACAAACAGCCCCAGCATTTT. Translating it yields CASSLGDRDKQPQHF. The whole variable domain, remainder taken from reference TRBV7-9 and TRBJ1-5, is DTGVSQNPRHKITKRGQNVTFRCDPISEHNRLYWYRQTLGQGPEFLTYFQNEAQLEKSRLLSDRFSAERPKGSFSTLEIQRTEQGDSAMYLCASSLGDRDKQPQHFGDGTRLSIL.

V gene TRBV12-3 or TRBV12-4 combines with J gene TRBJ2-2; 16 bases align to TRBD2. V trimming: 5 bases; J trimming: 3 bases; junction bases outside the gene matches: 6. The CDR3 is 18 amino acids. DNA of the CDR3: TGTGCCAGCAGTCCGGGACTAGCGGGAGGGCCTTACACCGGGGAGCTGTTTTTT. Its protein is CASSPGLAGGPYTGELFF.

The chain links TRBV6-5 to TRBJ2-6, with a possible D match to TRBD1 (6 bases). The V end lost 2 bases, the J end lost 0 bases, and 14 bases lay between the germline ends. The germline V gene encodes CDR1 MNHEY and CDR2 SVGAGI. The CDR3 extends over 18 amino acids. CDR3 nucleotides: TGTGCCAGCAGTTACAGTGGACAGATATTCTCTGGGGCCAACGTCCTGACTTTC. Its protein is CASSYSGQIFSGANVLTF.

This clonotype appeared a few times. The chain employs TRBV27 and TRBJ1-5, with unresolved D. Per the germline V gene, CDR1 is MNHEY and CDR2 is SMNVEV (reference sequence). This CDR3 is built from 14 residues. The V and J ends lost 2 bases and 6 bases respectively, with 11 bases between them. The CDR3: CASSLVSDSQPQHF. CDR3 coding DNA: TGTGCCAGCAGTTTAGTATCTGATAGTCAGCCCCAGCATTTT.

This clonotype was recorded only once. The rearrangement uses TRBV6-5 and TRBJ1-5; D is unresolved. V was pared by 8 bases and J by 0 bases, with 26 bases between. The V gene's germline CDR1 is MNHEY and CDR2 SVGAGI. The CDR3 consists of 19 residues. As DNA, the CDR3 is TGTGCCAGCCGGGCGGACGGACCATTCCAGAGCGATAGCAATCAGCCCCAGCATTTT. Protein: CASRADGPFQSDSNQPQHF.

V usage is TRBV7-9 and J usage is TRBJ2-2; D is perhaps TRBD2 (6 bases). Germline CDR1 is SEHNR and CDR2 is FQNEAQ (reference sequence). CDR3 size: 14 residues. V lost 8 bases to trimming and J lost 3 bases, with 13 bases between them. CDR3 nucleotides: TGTGCCAGCGGGATAGCGGCCTACACCGGGGAGCTGTTTTTT. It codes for CASGIAAYTGELFF. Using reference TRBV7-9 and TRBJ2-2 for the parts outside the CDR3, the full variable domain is DTGVSQNPRHKITKRGQNVTFRCDPISEHNRLYWYRQTLGQGPEFLTYFQNEAQLEKSRLLSDRFSAERPKGSFSTLEIQRTEQGDSAMYLCASGIAAYTGELFFGEGSRLTVL.

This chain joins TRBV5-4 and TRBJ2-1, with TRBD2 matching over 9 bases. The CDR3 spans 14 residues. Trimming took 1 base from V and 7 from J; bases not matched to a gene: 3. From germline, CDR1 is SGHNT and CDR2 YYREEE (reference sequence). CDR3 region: CASSLTLAGNEQFF. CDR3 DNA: TGTGCCAGCAGCTTGACGCTAGCGGGAAATGAGCAGTTCTTC.

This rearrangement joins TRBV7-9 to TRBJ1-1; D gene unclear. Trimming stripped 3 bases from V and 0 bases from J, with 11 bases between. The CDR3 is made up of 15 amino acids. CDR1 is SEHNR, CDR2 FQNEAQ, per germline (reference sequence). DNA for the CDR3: TGTGCCAGCAGCTTCTCCCGACGGATGAACACTGAAGCTTTCTTT. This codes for CASSFSRRMNTEAFF.

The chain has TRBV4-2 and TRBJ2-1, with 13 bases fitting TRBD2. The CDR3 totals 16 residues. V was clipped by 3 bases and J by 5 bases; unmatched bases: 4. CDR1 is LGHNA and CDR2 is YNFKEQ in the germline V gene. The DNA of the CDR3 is TGTGCCAGCAGCCAGACCGGGACTAGCGGGGACAATGAGCAGTTCTTC. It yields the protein CASSQTGTSGDNEQFF.

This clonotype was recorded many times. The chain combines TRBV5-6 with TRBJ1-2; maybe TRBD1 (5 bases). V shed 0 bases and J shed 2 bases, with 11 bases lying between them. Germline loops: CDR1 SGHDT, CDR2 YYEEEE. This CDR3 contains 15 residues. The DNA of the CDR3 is TGTGCCAGCAGCTTGGCGGGGACGGAAAACTATGGCTACACCTTC. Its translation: CASSLAGTENYGYTF.

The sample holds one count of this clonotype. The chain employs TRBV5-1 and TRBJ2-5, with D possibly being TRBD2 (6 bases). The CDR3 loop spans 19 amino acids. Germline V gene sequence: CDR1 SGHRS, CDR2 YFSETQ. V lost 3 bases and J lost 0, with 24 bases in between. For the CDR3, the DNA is TGCGCCAGCAGCTGGGGTAGGGTTTCTCCGGGGGTGTACCAAGAGACCCAGTACTTC. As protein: CASSWGRVSPGVYQETQYF.

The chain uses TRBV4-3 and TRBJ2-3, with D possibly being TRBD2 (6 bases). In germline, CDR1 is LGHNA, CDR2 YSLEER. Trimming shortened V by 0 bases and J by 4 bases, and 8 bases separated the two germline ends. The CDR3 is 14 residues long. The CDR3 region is CASSQEEGADTQYF. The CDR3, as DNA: TGCGCCAGCAGCCAAGAGGAGGGAGCAGATACGCAGTATTTT.

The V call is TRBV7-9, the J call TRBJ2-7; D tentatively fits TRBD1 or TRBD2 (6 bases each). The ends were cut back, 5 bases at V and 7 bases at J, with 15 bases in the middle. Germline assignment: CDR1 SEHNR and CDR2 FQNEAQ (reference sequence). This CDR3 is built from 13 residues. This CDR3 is CASSRGHREEQYF. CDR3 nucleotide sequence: TGTGCCAGCAGCAGGGGACACCGGGAGGAGCAGTACTTC.

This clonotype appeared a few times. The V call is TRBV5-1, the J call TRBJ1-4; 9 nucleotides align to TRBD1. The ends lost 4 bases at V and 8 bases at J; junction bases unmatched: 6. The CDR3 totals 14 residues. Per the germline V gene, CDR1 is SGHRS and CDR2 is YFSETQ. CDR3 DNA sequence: TGCGCCAGCAGCACCCGGGACAGGGCCGAAAAACTGTTTTTT. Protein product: CASSTRDRAEKLFF.

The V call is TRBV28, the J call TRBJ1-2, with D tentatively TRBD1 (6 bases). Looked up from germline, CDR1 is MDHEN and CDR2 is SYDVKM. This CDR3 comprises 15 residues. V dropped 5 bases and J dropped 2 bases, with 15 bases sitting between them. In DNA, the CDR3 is TGTGCCAGCAGTCCGGGGGCTCGGCAGAACTATGGCTACACCTTC. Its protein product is CASSPGARQNYGYTF.

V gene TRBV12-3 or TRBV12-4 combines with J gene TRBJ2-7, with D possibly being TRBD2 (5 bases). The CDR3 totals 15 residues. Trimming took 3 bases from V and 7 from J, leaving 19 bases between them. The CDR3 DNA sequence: TGTGCCAGCAGTTTGGAGAGCGGAGGTTCGGGGGAGCAGTACTTC. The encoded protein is CASSLESGGSGEQYF.

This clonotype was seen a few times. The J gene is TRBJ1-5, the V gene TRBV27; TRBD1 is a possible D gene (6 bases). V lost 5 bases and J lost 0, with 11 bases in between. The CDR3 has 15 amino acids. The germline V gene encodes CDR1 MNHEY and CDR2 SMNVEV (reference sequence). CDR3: CASSPRGNSNQPQHF. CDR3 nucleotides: TGTGCCAGCAGTCCAAGGGGGAATAGCAATCAGCCCCAGCATTTT.

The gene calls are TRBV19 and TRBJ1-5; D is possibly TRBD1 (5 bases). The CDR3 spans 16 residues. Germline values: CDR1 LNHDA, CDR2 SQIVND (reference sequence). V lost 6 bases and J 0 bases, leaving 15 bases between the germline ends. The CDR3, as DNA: TGTGCCAGTAGAGGCGAGACAGATTATAGCAATCAGCCCCAGCATTTT. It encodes CASRGETDYSNQPQHF.

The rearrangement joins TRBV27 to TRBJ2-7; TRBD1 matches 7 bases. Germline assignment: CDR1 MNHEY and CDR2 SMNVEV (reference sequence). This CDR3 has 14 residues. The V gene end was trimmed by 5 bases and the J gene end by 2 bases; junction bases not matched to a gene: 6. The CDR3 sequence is CASSRRGTTYEQYF. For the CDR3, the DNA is TGTGCCAGCAGTCGCAGGGGGACGACCTACGAGCAGTACTTC.

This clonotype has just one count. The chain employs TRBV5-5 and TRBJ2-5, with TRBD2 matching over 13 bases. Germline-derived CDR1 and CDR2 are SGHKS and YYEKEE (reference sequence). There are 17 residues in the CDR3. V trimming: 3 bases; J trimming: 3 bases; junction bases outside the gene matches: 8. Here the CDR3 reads CASSSFGLAGVEETQYF. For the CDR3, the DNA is TGTGCCAGCAGCTCATTCGGACTAGCGGGAGTTGAAGAGACCCAGTACTTC.